This is a list of T cell receptor beta chains from one sample in a study of T cells after yellow fever vaccination. TCRdb redid the calling of the 5' RACE reads with MiXCR, one entry per CDR3 protein. The sample lists 100,000 to 150,000 distinct CDR3 sequences; 7.4% were seen once. The sample in question was CD4+ T cells sorted from PBMCs, obtained more than 8 days after the first yellow fever vaccination. The source is a man aged 18 to 29 who received the YFV17D yellow fever vaccine. Both conserved end residues are part of each CDR3. The D gene is left open where the match is weak. Size is stated for part of the rows, as once, few or many counts, or as a class when the clone is expanded.

D: -; J: TRBJ1-2; V: TRBV7-2; size: -; CDR3: CASSPDKSYGYTF; DNA: TGTGCCAGCAGCCCCGACAAATCTTATGGCTACACCTTC
D: TRBD2; J: TRBJ2-1; V: TRBV20-1; size: many; CDR3: CSELAGGSEQFF; DNA: TGCAGTGAGCTAGCGGGGGGAAGTGAGCAGTTCTTC
D: -; J: TRBJ2-1; V: TRBV5-6; size: many; CDR3: CASSTPTRVWYNEQFF; DNA: TGTGCCAGCAGCACGCCGACGAGGGTTTGGTACAATGAGCAGTTCTTC
D: TRBD2; J: TRBJ2-1; V: TRBV18; size: many; CDR3: CASSPGTGGNNEQFF; DNA: TGTGCCAGCTCCCCCGGGACGGGGGGGAACAATGAGCAGTTCTTC
D: -; J: TRBJ1-5; V: TRBV5-8; size: many; CDR3: CASSLGGSGQPQHF; DNA: TGTGCCAGCAGCTTGGGAGGGTCGGGTCAGCCCCAGCATTTT
D: -; J: TRBJ2-2; V: TRBV5-1; size: many; CDR3: CASSYRTENTGELFF; DNA: TGCGCCAGCAGCTACCGGACGGAGAACACCGGGGAGCTGTTTTTT
D: TRBD2; J: TRBJ2-6; V: TRBV19; size: -; CDR3: CASSTRGSGANVLTF; DNA: TGTGCCAGTAGTACGCGGGGGTCTGGGGCCAACGTCCTGACTTTC
D: TRBD1; J: TRBJ1-2; V: TRBV6-5; size: many; CDR3: CASSYSTQGGYGYTF; DNA: TGTGCCAGCAGTTACTCGACACAGGGGGGCTATGGCTACACCTTC
D: -; J: TRBJ2-2; V: TRBV9; size: many; CDR3: CASSSDFTGELFF; DNA: TGTGCCAGCAGCTCGGACTTCACCGGGGAGCTGTTTTTT
D: TRBD1; J: TRBJ2-1; V: TRBV18; size: few; CDR3: CATGTGDNEQFF; DNA: TGTGCCACCGGGACAGGGGACAATGAGCAGTTCTTC
D: TRBD1; J: TRBJ1-4; V: TRBV30; size: few; CDR3: CAWSGQGGEKLFF; DNA: TGTGCCTGGAGTGGACAGGGAGGTGAAAAACTGTTTTTT
D: -; J: TRBJ2-2; V: TRBV7-9; size: many; CDR3: CASRAPRRGDTGELFF; DNA: TGTGCCAGCAGGGCTCCGAGGAGAGGGGACACCGGGGAGCTGTTTTTT
D: -; J: TRBJ2-3; V: TRBV11-1; size: many; CDR3: CASSFPGKSDTQYF; DNA: TGTGCCAGCAGCTTTCCAGGGAAATCAGATACGCAGTATTTT
D: -; J: TRBJ2-7; V: TRBV5-1; size: many; CDR3: CASSWGTISSYEQYF; DNA: TGCGCCAGCAGCTGGGGTACGATCAGCTCCTACGAGCAGTACTTC
D: -; J: TRBJ2-3; V: TRBV5-1; size: many; CDR3: CASSPRGGGTDTQYF; DNA: TGCGCCAGCAGCCCACGTGGAGGGGGAACAGATACGCAGTATTTT
D: -; J: TRBJ2-3; V: TRBV20-1; size: many; CDR3: CSAGGGTDTQYF; DNA: TGCAGTGCTGGGGGTGGCACAGATACGCAGTATTTT
D: -; J: TRBJ2-7; V: TRBV7-2; size: few; CDR3: CASSLAVGMGYEQYF; DNA: TGTGCCAGCAGCTTAGCGGTAGGGATGGGGTACGAGCAGTACTTC
D: -; J: TRBJ2-6; V: TRBV4-3; size: few; CDR3: CASSQDVTYSGANVLTF; DNA: TGCGCCAGCAGCCAAGATGTCACGTACTCTGGGGCCAACGTCCTGACTTTC
D: TRBD1; J: TRBJ2-3; V: TRBV4-3; size: few; CDR3: CASSQDRGTGADTQYF; DNA: TGCGCCAGCAGCCAAGATCGGGGGACAGGGGCAGATACGCAGTATTTT
D: -; J: TRBJ2-7; V: TRBV12-3/TRBV12-4; size: many; CDR3: CASSPGQGPQYF; DNA: TGTGCCAGCAGCCCCGGGCAGGGCCCGCAGTACTTC
D: -; J: TRBJ2-5; V: TRBV7-2; size: many; CDR3: CASSLQGLGETQYF; DNA: TGTGCCAGCAGCTTACAGGGTCTTGGGGAGACCCAGTACTTC
D: TRBD2; J: TRBJ2-3; V: TRBV7-2; size: medium-sized; CDR3: CASSVGLARTDTQYF; DNA: TGTGCCAGCAGCGTTGGACTAGCCCGCACAGATACGCAGTATTTT
D: -; J: TRBJ1-2; V: TRBV28; size: many; CDR3: CASSLYRDARGYTF; DNA: TGTGCCAGCAGTTTATACAGGGATGCCAGAGGCTACACCTTC
D: TRBD1; J: TRBJ1-2; V: TRBV7-9; size: -; CDR3: CASSYGQGDGYTF; DNA: TGTGCCAGCAGCTACGGACAGGGAGATGGCTACACCTTC
D: -; J: TRBJ2-7; V: TRBV5-1; size: many; CDR3: CASSLGDAAASGEQYF; DNA: TGCGCCAGCAGCTTGGGGGACGCTGCGGCTTCGGGGGAGCAGTACTTC
D: TRBD2; J: TRBJ2-7; V: TRBV13; size: many; CDR3: CASSTGGNYEQYF; DNA: TGTGCCAGCAGTACGGGGGGGAATTACGAGCAGTACTTC
D: -; J: TRBJ1-2; V: TRBV29-1; size: many; CDR3: CSVKEGGYTF; DNA: TGCAGCGTCAAAGAGGGTGGCTACACCTTC
D: -; J: TRBJ1-1; V: TRBV7-9; size: few; CDR3: CASSPQIVDYKAFF; DNA: TGTGCCAGCAGCCCCCAAATAGTAGATTATAAAGCTTTCTTT
D: -; J: TRBJ1-6; V: TRBV4-1; size: many; CDR3: CASSQGTTYYNSPLHF; DNA: TGCGCCAGCAGCCAAGGGACAACCTACTATAATTCACCCCTCCACTTT
D: -; J: TRBJ1-1; V: TRBV4-3; size: many; CDR3: CASSQGRGIGEAFF; DNA: TGCGCCAGCAGCCAAGGGAGGGGGATCGGTGAAGCTTTCTTT
D: TRBD2; J: TRBJ2-5; V: TRBV20-1; size: few; CDR3: CSASPGGQETQYF; DNA: TGCAGTGCTAGTCCCGGGGGGCAAGAGACCCAGTACTTC
D: -; J: TRBJ2-3; V: TRBV7-9; size: many; CDR3: CAKEIPLSPDTQYF; DNA: TGTGCCAAAGAGATCCCGTTGTCCCCAGATACGCAGTATTTT
D: TRBD1; J: TRBJ2-5; V: TRBV5-1; size: many; CDR3: CASSWGQVQETQYF; DNA: TGCGCCAGCAGCTGGGGACAGGTCCAAGAGACCCAGTACTTC
D: -; J: TRBJ1-5; V: TRBV24-1; size: many; CDR3: CATSGAGNQPQHF; DNA: TGTGCCACCTCAGGGGCGGGTAATCAGCCCCAGCATTTT
D: -; J: TRBJ2-1; V: TRBV5-1; size: many; CDR3: CASSLGTRENEQFF; DNA: TGCGCCAGCAGCTTAGGGACCAGGGAGAATGAGCAGTTCTTC
D: -; J: TRBJ1-2; V: TRBV28; size: -; CDR3: CASSSVRGVYGYTF; DNA: TGTGCCAGCAGTTCAGTCCGGGGGGTCTATGGCTACACCTTC
D: TRBD1; J: TRBJ1-1; V: TRBV11-2; size: many; CDR3: CASSFTGANTEAFF; DNA: TGTGCCAGCAGCTTCACAGGGGCGAACACTGAAGCTTTCTTT
D: -; J: TRBJ2-7; V: TRBV3-1; size: -; CDR3: CASSPVGSSAYEQYF; DNA: TGTGCCAGCAGCCCCGTCGGGAGTTCAGCCTACGAGCAGTACTTC
D: -; J: TRBJ1-1; V: TRBV7-1; size: -; CDR3: CASSSGPSAYEAFF; DNA: TGTGCCAGCAGCTCAGGGCCGTCGGCCTATGAAGCTTTCTTT
D: -; J: TRBJ1-2; V: TRBV6-1; size: -; CDR3: CASIEGGMDYGYTF; DNA: TGTGCCAGCATAGAGGGGGGGATGGACTATGGCTACACCTTC